This entry lists 25 T cell receptor beta chains sequenced from one sample in a study of blood T cell repertoires in COVID-19. The repertoire was sequenced with immunoSEQ multiplex PCR; TCRdb's copy has only in-frame clones and lacks some. The sample has approximately 240,000 clones, approximately 85% seen once. The sequencing sample was made of peripheral blood. Receptors were obtained from a man over 45 who had recovered from COVID-19.

The genes are TRBV19 and TRBJ1-2; 11 bases agree with TRBD1. The CDR3 loop spans 16 amino acids. CDR1 is LNHDA and CDR2 is SQIVND in the germline V gene (reference sequence). Trimming at V came to 4 bases and at J to 4 bases, leaving 8 bases not matched to a gene. The CDR3 region has the DNA TGTGCCAGTAGTACCCCCGGACAGGGGGCGGGCTATGGCTACACCTTC. Amino acid sequence: CASSTPGQGAGYGYTF.

The rearrangement links TRBV28 to TRBJ1-1; D ambiguous. Germline loops: CDR1 MDHEN, CDR2 SYDVKM. V shed 8 bases and J shed 4 bases, with 14 bases lying between them. This CDR3 comprises 13 residues. CDR3 sequence: CASPGLGSTEAFF. In DNA form, the CDR3 reads TGTGCCAGCCCCGGACTGGGGAGCACTGAAGCTTTCTTT. Using reference TRBV28 and TRBJ1-1 for the parts outside the CDR3, the full variable domain is DVKVTQSSRYLVKRTGEKVFLECVQDMDHENMFWYRQDPGLGLRLIYFSYDVKMKEKGDIPEGYSVSREKKERFSLILESASTNQTSMYLCASPGLGSTEAFFGQGTRLTVV.

The chain combines TRBV18 with TRBJ2-3; the match to TRBD2 covers 11 bases. V gave up 4 bases and J gave up 1 base; unmatched junction bases: 4. CDR3 size: 16 residues. Looked up from germline, CDR1 is KGHSH and CDR2 is LQKENI. The CDR3 bases are TGTGCCAGCTCACTGGGACTAGCGGTTGGCACAGATACGCAGTATTTT. It encodes CASSLGLAVGTDTQYF. Supplemented by reference TRBV18 and TRBJ2-3, the full variable domain reads NAGVMQNPRHLVRRRGQEARLRCSPMKGHSHVYWYRQLPEEGLKFMVYLQKENIIDESGMPKERFSAEFPKEGPSILRIQQVVRGDSAAYFCASSLGLAVGTDTQYFGPGTRLTVL.

The V and J genes are TRBV28 and TRBJ1-1; D not resolved. Trimming shortened V by 5 bases and J by 1 base, and 14 bases separated the two germline ends. CDR1 MDHEN and CDR2 SYDVKM come from the germline V gene. The CDR3 is 15 amino acids. CDR3 nucleotide sequence: TGTGCCAGCAGTAAGGCGGTTGTATGGAACACTGAAGCTTTCTTT. Translating gives CASSKAVVWNTEAFF.

This chain links TRBV28 with TRBJ1-1; the match to TRBD1 covers 12 bases. This CDR3 is 15 amino acids long. Losses at the gene ends were 4 bases for V and 9 bases for J; bases not matched to a gene: 9. Germline V CDR1 and CDR2: MDHEN, SYDVKM. The CDR3 DNA sequence: TGTGCCAGCAGTTCAGCCGGGACAGGGGGCAGAAAAGCTTTCTTT. Amino acid sequence: CASSSAGTGGRKAFF.

J is TRBJ2-7 and V is TRBV6-2 or TRBV6-3; weak D call: TRBD1 (5 bases). The CDR3 spans 14 residues. Trimming removed 5 bases from V and 4 bases from J, with 15 bases in between. The germline V gene has CDR1 MNHEY and CDR2 SVGEGT. The chain's CDR3 is CASSREQGVYEQYF. Here the CDR3 DNA reads TGTGCCAGCAGTCGCGAGCAGGGTGTTTACGAGCAGTACTTC.

This clone was detected a few times. The rearrangement joins TRBV28 to TRBJ2-2; TRBD2 matches at 16 bases. Trimming at V came to 6 bases and at J to 6 bases, leaving 1 base not matched to a gene. Germline V gives CDR1 MDHEN, CDR2 SYDVKM. CDR3 size: 15 residues. Here the CDR3 reads CASRGLAGGAGELFF. In nucleotides, the CDR3 is TGTGCCAGCAGGGGACTAGCGGGAGGGGCCGGGGAGCTGTTTTTT.

Turning to this clone: This same CDR3 is encoded by further DNA sequences in the sample. J is TRBJ2-5 and V is TRBV6-5; no clear D gene. Trimming removed 5 bases at V and 1 base at J, with 5 bases between. This CDR3 comprises 12 residues. Germline CDR1 is MNHEY and CDR2 is SVGAGI. CDR3 DNA: TGTGCCAGCAGTCCGGGCCAAGAGACCCAGTACTTC. It yields the protein CASSPGQETQYF.

This chain links TRBV19 with TRBJ2-1; TRBD2 aligns across 9 bases. CDR3 length: 18 residues. With 7 bases clipped from V and 9 bases from J, the junction kept 22 bases outside the gene matches. From germline, CDR1 is LNHDA and CDR2 SQIVND (reference sequence). CDR3 loop: CASNSRASGANSVGEQFF. DNA for the CDR3: TGTGCCAGTAATAGTAGGGCTAGCGGGGCGAATAGTGTCGGTGAGCAGTTCTTC.

Points on this clone: At the DNA level, this CDR3 is encoded by other sequences in the same sample as well. The chain joins TRBV20-1 to TRBJ2-5; D is ambiguous. In germline, CDR1 is DFQATT, CDR2 SNEGSKA (reference sequence). CDR3 size: 11 residues. V was cut by 1 base and J by 5 bases, with 5 bases left in between. CDR3 residues: CSARGLETQYF. DNA for the CDR3: TGCAGTGCTAGAGGACTGGAGACCCAGTACTTC.

CDR3 DNA sequence: TGTGCCAGCAGTTTCGGGACTAGCGGGAGGGCGGGGTTTGAGTTCTTC. Translated: CASSFGTSGRAGFEFF. The V call is TRBV6-5, the J call TRBJ2-1, with TRBD2 identical over 16 bases. The CDR3 spans 16 residues. Germline trimming cut 4 bases from V and 14 bases from J; bases unmatched to any gene: 11. The V gene's germline CDR1 is MNHEY and CDR2 SVGAGI.

This CDR3 reads CASSEFGGGSYEQYF. The DNA for the CDR3 is TGTGCCAGCAGTGAATTTGGCGGGGGATCCTACGAGCAGTACTTC. The rearrangement uses TRBV6-1 and TRBJ2-7; 7 bases are shared with TRBD2. The J segment lost 1 base and the V segment lost 2 bases, leaving 5 bases of the junction unmatched. Germline CDR1 and CDR2: MNHNS and SASEGT. This CDR3 comprises 15 residues.

This sequence joins TRBV6-9 and TRBJ2-7; 9 bases are shared with TRBD1. There are 18 residues in the CDR3. With V trimmed by 7 bases and J by 7 bases, 23 bases remained unmatched. Germline CDR1 is MNHGY and CDR2 is SVAAGI. In nucleotides, the CDR3 is TGTGCCAGCAACCTAAACGACCGGGACAGGGATATACGTTGGGAGCAGTACTTC. This translates into CASNLNDRDRDIRWEQYF.

This clone showed up just once. The chain uses TRBV7-2 and TRBJ2-5; 11 bases fit TRBD1. CDR1 SGHTA and CDR2 FQGNSA come from the germline V gene. This CDR3 is built from 17 residues. J lost 5 bases, V lost 2 bases, and 10 bases had no gene match. The CDR3 DNA sequence: TGTGCCAGCAGCTTAAGGTCCCGGACAGGGGGCGGGGAGACCCAGTACTTC. Its protein product is CASSLRSRTGGGETQYF.

V is TRBV5-4 and J is TRBJ1-2; the match to TRBD1 covers 8 bases. This CDR3 is built from 16 residues. V trimming: 4 bases; J trimming: 8 bases; junction bases outside the gene matches: 16. Germline V CDR1 and CDR2: SGHNT, YYREEE (reference sequence). The CDR3 DNA sequence: TGTGCCAGCAGCCAGGACAGGGCGAAGGGGATAGAGGGCTACACCTTC. Its translation: CASSQDRAKGIEGYTF.

The CDR3: CASRADTEAFF. CDR3 sequence (DNA): TGTGCCAGCAGAGCCGACACTGAAGCTTTCTTT. The V and J genes are TRBV6-5 and TRBJ1-1, with D hard to call. V was clipped by 6 bases and J by 3 bases, with 5 bases between them. Germline values: CDR1 MNHEY, CDR2 SVGAGI. The CDR3 is 11 amino acids.

This clone was recorded only once. The chain combines TRBV19 with TRBJ2-6, with 12 bases aligning to TRBD1. CDR3 length: 18 amino acids. Per the germline V gene, CDR1 is LNHDA and CDR2 is SQIVND (reference sequence). V was clipped by 3 bases and J by 4 bases; unmatched bases: 7. CDR3 sequence (DNA): TGTGCCAGTAGTATCGGGGAGGGACAGGGGGCGGGGGCCAACGTCCTGACTTTC. It specifies CASSIGEGQGAGANVLTF.

The rearrangement uses TRBV28 and TRBJ2-2; D may be TRBD2 (6 bases). This CDR3 contains 14 residues. The V and J ends lost 3 bases and 6 bases respectively, with 11 bases between them. Germline V gene sequence: CDR1 MDHEN, CDR2 SYDVKM. CDR3 residues: CASSFGREAGELFF. The DNA of the CDR3 is TGTGCCAGCAGTTTTGGAAGGGAGGCCGGGGAGCTGTTTTTT.

The genes are TRBV10-3 and TRBJ2-1, with TRBD2 identical over 10 bases. Germline-derived CDR1 and CDR2 are ENHRY and SYGVKD. V was pared by 2 bases and J by 7 bases, with 5 bases of the junction left unmatched. The CDR3 length is 15 residues. CDR3 sequence reads: CAISEPSGSGNEQFF. As DNA, the CDR3 is TGTGCCATCAGTGAGCCTAGCGGGAGTGGGAATGAGCAGTTCTTC.

This sequence joins TRBV27 and TRBJ2-1; 9 nucleotides agree with TRBD2. Looked up from germline, CDR1 is MNHEY and CDR2 is SMNVEV (reference sequence). The length of the CDR3 is 15 residues. J lost 6 bases, V lost 4 bases, and 7 bases had no gene match. The CDR3 here is CASSSPGLARNEQFF. CDR3 nucleotides: TGTGCCAGCAGTTCCCCGGGACTAGCACGCAATGAGCAGTTCTTC.

The J gene is TRBJ2-3, the V gene TRBV25-1; D is ambiguous. CDR1 and CDR2 (germline): MGHDK, SYGVNS. The CDR3 has 13 residues. Trimming pared 4 bases from V and 2 bases from J, leaving 7 bases between. DNA of the CDR3: TGTGCCAGCAGTGGACTTCCCACAGATACGCAGTATTTT. Translation: CASSGLPTDTQYF.

The chain links TRBV6-5 to TRBJ2-2; a possible D gene is TRBD1 (6 bases). Germline V CDR1 and CDR2: MNHEY, SVGAGI. V gave up 2 bases and J gave up 5 bases, with 12 bases separating them. CDR3 length: 15 amino acids. The CDR3: CASSYGTGYTGELFF. CDR3 DNA sequence: TGTGCCAGCAGTTACGGCACAGGGTATACCGGGGAGCTGTTTTTT.

The chain recombines TRBV18 with TRBJ2-7; 10 nucleotides agree with TRBD1. The V segment lost 5 bases and the J segment 6 bases; nucleotides outside the gene matches: 10. Germline values: CDR1 KGHSH, CDR2 LQKENI. This CDR3 spans 15 amino acids. The CDR3 spells CASSSGGTGVGEQYF. Here the CDR3 DNA reads TGTGCCAGCTCATCGGGAGGGACAGGGGTTGGCGAGCAGTACTTC.

CDR3 residues: CASSRDRVHQHF. DNA of the CDR3: TGTGCCAGCAGTCGAGACAGGGTACACCAGCATTTT. The chain couples TRBV28 to TRBJ1-5, with 7 positions matching TRBD1. V gave up 5 bases and J gave up 12 bases; unmatched junction bases: 7. CDR1 is MDHEN and CDR2 is SYDVKM in the germline V gene. The CDR3 spans 12 residues.

The chain uses TRBV7-2 and TRBJ2-1; a weak D match, TRBD2 (5 bases). CDR1 is SGHTA and CDR2 is FQGNSA in the germline V gene. This CDR3 region has 15 residues. V lost 3 bases to trimming and J lost 0 bases, with 9 bases between them. The CDR3 protein is CASSFSGTSYNEQFF. The CDR3 nucleotides read TGTGCCAGCAGCTTCAGCGGTACCTCCTACAATGAGCAGTTCTTC.